The rows below give T cell receptor beta chains drawn from one sample of a study of blood T cell repertoires in COVID-19. TCRdb keeps only in-frame clones here, not all; method: immunoSEQ multiplex PCR. Of about 190,000 clones in the sample, roughly 80% are singletons; the top ten hold 9.5% to 15%. Sequenced material: peripheral blood. These receptor sequences come from a woman aged 45-65 years with acute or convalescent COVID-19. CDR3s include the opening cysteine and the closing phenylalanine or tryptophan. The D gene is left open where the match is weak. Clone size is stated in some rows and not others, as once, few, many or a class when expanded.

TRBJ2-1,16,TRBV11-2,-,TRBD2,CASLAGAYSSYNEQFF,TGTGCCAGCCTAGCGGGGGCTTACAGCTCCTACAATGAGCAGTTCTTC
TRBJ1-1,16,TRBV7-6,-,-,CASSFSATGTNTEAFF,TGTGCCAGCAGCTTTAGCGCGACAGGAACCAACACTGAAGCTTTCTTT
TRBJ2-3,14,TRBV7-2,few,-,CASSLVAGADTQYF,TGTGCCAGCAGCTTGGTTGCAGGGGCAGATACGCAGTATTTT
TRBJ1-1,13,TRBV30,-,-,CAWSTGPNTEAFF,TGTGCCTGGAGTACAGGGCCGAACACTGAAGCTTTCTTT
TRBJ2-1,15,TRBV28,-,TRBD2,CASSSGTSGSPLPFF,TGTGCCAGCAGTTCCGGGACTAGCGGGAGCCCACTGCCGTTCTTC
TRBJ1-2,17,TRBV27,-,-,CASSPRPDWRANYGYTF,TGTGCCAGCAGTCCACGCCCGGACTGGCGAGCTAACTATGGCTACACCTTC
TRBJ1-5,15,TRBV10-3,-,-,CAISEYQNSNQPQHF,TGTGCCATCAGTGAGTATCAGAATAGCAATCAGCCCCAGCATTTT
TRBJ1-6,16,TRBV7-2,-,TRBD1,CASSLKPGQGNSPLHF,TGTGCCAGCAGCTTAAAACCGGGACAGGGGAATTCACCCCTCCACTTT
TRBJ2-3,14,TRBV18,-,-,CASSTYPGTDTQYF,TGTGCCAGCTCCACTTATCCTGGCACAGATACGCAGTATTTT
TRBJ2-1,16,TRBV18,once,TRBD2,CASSPPVGTSGNEQFF,TGTGCCAGCTCACCACCGGTCGGGACTAGCGGCAATGAGCAGTTCTTC
TRBJ2-1,16,TRBV7-9,few,TRBD1,CASSFLGQGVHNEQFF,TGTGCCAGCAGCTTTCTCGGACAGGGAGTCCACAATGAGCAGTTCTTC
TRBJ1-1,14,TRBV27,few,TRBD1,CASSLSTGVTEAFF,TGTGCCAGCAGTTTAAGTACAGGGGTTACTGAAGCTTTCTTT
TRBJ2-7,17,TRBV10-2,-,TRBD1,CASRRFEGASGMDEQYF,TGCGCCAGCAGACGTTTCGAGGGGGCGTCAGGGATGGACGAGCAGTACTTC
TRBJ2-1,19,TRBV3-1/TRBV3-2,-,-,CASSQEVPRGPSSYNEQFF,TGTGCCAGCAGCCAAGAAGTTCCCAGGGGCCCAAGCTCCTACAATGAGCAGTTCTTC
TRBJ1-6,15,TRBV6-2/TRBV6-3,few,-,CASSLGDELNSPLHF,TGTGCCAGCAGTCTCGGAGACGAACTCAATTCACCCCTCCACTTT
TRBJ2-7,15,TRBV28,-,-,CASASLRGGNYEQYF,TGTGCCAGCGCGTCCCTTAGGGGGGGAAACTACGAGCAGTACTTC
TRBJ1-2,11,TRBV28,-,-,CASTRRGGYTF,TGTGCCAGCACCCGACGGGGAGGCTACACCTTC
TRBJ1-1,13,TRBV6-6,-,-,CASSRSVNTEAFF,TGTGCCAGCAGTCGCTCGGTGAACACTGAAGCTTTCTTT
TRBJ1-5,15,TRBV2,-,-,CASNGRGRGNQPQHF,TGTGCCAGCAATGGACGGGGGAGGGGAAATCAGCCCCAGCATTTT
TRBJ1-3,15,TRBV30,-,-,CAWTQRPGGGNTIYF,TGTGCCTGGACCCAGAGACCGGGGGGAGGAAACACCATATATTTT
TRBJ1-1,15,TRBV2,-,TRBD1,CASSESAGTGSPSFF,TGTGCCAGCAGTGAAAGCGCCGGGACAGGGTCGCCCTCTTTCTTT
TRBJ1-1,14,TRBV18,-,-,CASSPTPGGTEAFF,TGTGCCAGCTCACCAACCCCCGGGGGGACTGAAGCTTTCTTT
TRBJ2-5,13,TRBV12-3/TRBV12-4,-,TRBD1,CASSRDRGETQYF,TGTGCCAGCAGCCGCGACAGGGGGGAGACCCAGTACTTC
TRBJ2-3,11,TRBV10-3,few,-,CAISEANTQYF,TGTGCCATCAGTGAGGCGAATACGCAGTATTTT
TRBJ2-7,15,TRBV5-5,few,TRBD1,CASSLVGQGSYEQYF,TGTGCCAGCAGCTTGGTAGGACAGGGGTCCTACGAGCAGTACTTC
TRBJ2-5,16,TRBV25-1,-,-,CASSEYAGQIQETQYF,TGTGCCAGCAGTGAATATGCGGGACAGATACAAGAGACCCAGTACTTC
TRBJ2-3,17,TRBV11-3,-,-,CASSLDSRVGGGDTQYF,TGTGCCAGCAGCTTAGATTCTAGAGTTGGGGGCGGAGATACGCAGTATTTT
TRBJ1-5,14,TRBV19,-,TRBD1,CASSRDSDNQPQHF,TGTGCCAGTAGTAGGGACAGTGATAATCAGCCCCAGCATTTT
TRBJ1-5,13,TRBV2,-,-,CASSGQPNQPQHF,TGTGCCAGCAGCGGACAGCCAAATCAGCCCCAGCATTTT
TRBJ2-7,16,TRBV5-1,-,-,CASSFHSGAGRGEQYF,TGCGCCAGCAGCTTTCACAGTGGGGCCGGCAGGGGCGAGCAGTACTTC
TRBJ1-1,16,TRBV21-1,-,-,CASITRPQGMNTEAFF,TGTGCCAGCATCACTAGGCCCCAGGGGATGAACACTGAAGCTTTCTTT
TRBJ2-7,15,TRBV4-3,-,TRBD2,CASSQEWTSGYEQYF,TGCGCCAGCAGCCAAGAATGGACTAGCGGCTACGAGCAGTACTTC